Each of the 32 T cell receptor beta chains below was sequenced from the same sample in a study of glioma-infiltrating T cells after dendritic cell vaccination. Time point of the sample: after dendritic cell vaccination, including at tumor progression/relapse. Assay used: immunoSEQ multiplex PCR; TCRdb lists only in-frame clones, some missing. The sample gives roughly 88,000 clones, 70% to 90% of which show up once; approximately 2% is in the top ten. Sequencing was performed on blood, taken after dendritic cell vaccination. All receptors come from a human donor with glioblastoma.

This rearrangement joins TRBV19 to TRBJ2-1; D call uncertain. The CDR3 extends over 12 amino acids. Trimming took 2 bases from V and 7 from J, leaving 6 bases between them. Germline V gives CDR1 LNHDA, CDR2 SQIVND (reference sequence). In DNA, the CDR3 is TGTGCCAGTAGTATACTACGGAATGAGCAGTTCTTC. Amino acid sequence: CASSILRNEQFF. The entire variable domain, with the rest obtained from reference TRBV19 and TRBJ2-1, is as follows: DGGITQSPKYLFRKEGQNVTLSCEQNLNHDAMYWYRQDPGQGLRLIYYSQIVNDFQKGDIAEGYSVSREKKESFPLTVTSAQKNPTAFYLCASSILRNEQFFGPGTRLTVL.

J is TRBJ1-5 and V is TRBV2; the D gene is possibly TRBD1 (5 bases). The CDR3 is 13 residues long. V shed 4 bases and J shed 3 bases, with 7 bases lying between them. Germline V gene data show CDR1 as SNHLY and CDR2 as FYNNEI. CDR3 coding DNA: TGTGCCAGCAGTGCAGGGATCAATCAGCCCCAGCATTTT. Translation gives CASSAGINQPQHF.

For this clone: The junction departs from the called germline gene at one end, perhaps through a read error. This rearrangement joins TRBV6-6 to TRBJ1-1; 10 bases are a match to TRBD1. This CDR3 has 14 residues. CDR1 is MNHNY and CDR2 is SVGAGI in the germline V gene (reference sequence). Here the CDR3 reads CASSYGQGGSEAFF. CDR3 bases: TGTGCCAGCAGTTACGGACAGGGGGGATCTGAGGCTTTCTTT.

V usage is TRBV4-1 and J usage is TRBJ2-5; maybe TRBD1 (5 bases). In germline, CDR1 is MGHRA, CDR2 YSYEKL. V was clipped by 0 bases and J by 5 bases, with 10 bases between them. There are 14 residues in the CDR3. CDR3 amino acids: CASSQEPGRETQYF. The CDR3 bases are TGCGCCAGCAGCCAAGAACCAGGGCGGGAGACCCAGTACTTC.

The chain uses TRBV9 and TRBJ2-3; 9 nucleotides match TRBD2. The CDR3 sequence is 16 residues long. Trimming took 2 bases from V and 4 from J; bases not matched to a gene: 8. Germline CDR1 SGDLS, CDR2 YYNGEE. In nucleotides, the CDR3 is TGTGCCAGCAGCGTGGGCGGGAGGGCCTTGGCAGATACGCAGTATTTT. It specifies CASSVGGRALADTQYF.

The chain is built from TRBV6-5 and TRBJ2-3; tentative D call: TRBD2 (5 bases). The germline V and J ends were trimmed by 2 bases and 4 bases, with 7 bases remaining between them. CDR3 length equals 13 residues. Germline assignment: CDR1 MNHEY and CDR2 SVGAGI. As DNA, the CDR3 is TGTGCCAGCAGTTACCCCGGGGCAGATACGCAGTATTTT. This translates into CASSYPGADTQYF.

The chain links TRBV2 to TRBJ1-5; no clear D. Germline assignment: CDR1 SNHLY and CDR2 FYNNEI. V lost 6 bases to trimming and J lost 2 bases, with 11 bases between them. The CDR3 extends over 14 amino acids. This CDR3 is CASSEVFRNQPQHF. DNA for the CDR3: TGTGCCAGCAGCGAGGTTTTTCGCAATCAGCCCCAGCATTTT. Full variable domain (missing parts from reference TRBV2 and TRBJ1-5): EPEVTQTPSHQVTQMGQEVILRCVPISNHLYFYWYRQILGQKVEFLVSFYNNEISEKSEIFDDQFSVERPDGSNFTLKIRSTKLEDSAMYFCASSEVFRNQPQHFGDGTRLSIL.

This clone was recorded only once. CDR3 sequence reads: CASRLPSGVYEQFF. CDR3 coding DNA: TGTGCCAGCCGGCTCCCTAGCGGGGTCTATGAGCAGTTCTTC. The chain recombines TRBV18 with TRBJ2-1; 9 nucleotides line up with TRBD2. The CDR3 is made up of 14 amino acids. Losses at the gene ends were 8 bases for V and 8 bases for J; bases not matched to a gene: 10. Germline V CDR1 and CDR2: KGHSH, LQKENI.

The V gene is TRBV2, the J gene TRBJ1-5; D unclear. Germline values: CDR1 SNHLY, CDR2 FYNNEI. Trimming cost V 3 bases and J 9 bases, with 15 bases left between them. The CDR3 consists of 14 residues. The CDR3 is CASSDSGGLGPQHF. The CDR3 DNA sequence: TGTGCCAGCAGTGATAGCGGTGGGCTGGGGCCCCAGCATTTT.

The chain couples TRBV7-8 to TRBJ1-6, with D unclear. CDR1 and CDR2 (germline): SGHVS, FQNEAQ. This CDR3 spans 14 amino acids. Trimming shortened V by 0 bases and J by 11 bases, and 11 bases separated the two germline ends. This CDR3 is CASSLAGGSAPLHF. The CDR3 DNA sequence: TGTGCCAGCAGCTTAGCGGGAGGGTCTGCACCCCTCCACTTT. The full variable domain, rest sourced from reference TRBV7-8 and TRBJ1-6, is GAGVSQSPRYKVAKRGQDVALRCDPISGHVSLFWYQQALGQGPEFLTYFQNEAQLDKSGLPSDRFFAERPEGSVSTLKIQRTQQEDSAVYLCASSLAGGSAPLHFGNGTRLTVT.

The rearrangement links TRBV19 to TRBJ1-5, with 7 bases matching TRBD1. The germline CDR1 and CDR2 sequences are LNHDA and SQIVND (reference sequence). Germline trimming cut 7 bases from V and 7 bases from J; bases unmatched to any gene: 7. The CDR3 has 13 residues. For the CDR3, the DNA is TGTGCCAGTAACGACAGGGATCAGCAGCCCCAGCATTTT. As protein: CASNDRDQQPQHF.

The chain joins TRBV5-4 to TRBJ2-2, with unresolved D. The germline gives CDR1 SGHNT, CDR2 YYREEE (reference sequence). With 0 bases removed from V and 1 base from J, the gap between germline ends came to 4 bases. There are 14 residues in the CDR3. For the CDR3, the DNA is TGTGCCAGCAGCTTGGCAGGGAACACCGGGGAGCTGTTTTTT. Translation: CASSLAGNTGELFF.

The chain is built from TRBV5-1 and TRBJ1-4; D unclear. Per the germline V gene, CDR1 is SGHRS and CDR2 is YFSETQ. Trimming left V 8 bases short and J 7 bases short, with 15 bases between. The CDR3 runs 13 residues. CDR3 DNA sequence: TGCGCCAGTCGGGGTATTAGAGGTGAAAAACTGTTTTTT. Its translation is CASRGIRGEKLFF.

The rearrangement uses TRBV5-1 and TRBJ2-1; 11 positions agree with TRBD1. The V gene end was trimmed by 7 bases and the J gene end by 4 bases; junction bases not matched to a gene: 7. This CDR3 has 15 residues. CDR1 is SGHRS, CDR2 YFSETQ, per germline. In DNA form, the CDR3 reads TGCGCCAGCGCTGAGGGACAGGGGGGATACAATGAGCAGTTCTTC. This codes for CASAEGQGGYNEQFF. Based on the CDR3 plus reference TRBV5-1 and TRBJ2-1, the full variable domain is KAGVTQTPRYLIKTRGQQVTLSCSPISGHRSVSWYQQTPGQGLQFLFEYFSETQRNKGNFPGRFSGRQFSNSRSEMNVSTLELGDSALYLCASAEGQGGYNEQFFGPGTRLTVL.

V is TRBV9 and J is TRBJ1-2; D not certain. Trimming shortened V by 0 bases and J by 4 bases, and 10 bases separated the two germline ends. The CDR3 totals 14 residues. Germline CDR1 is SGDLS and CDR2 is YYNGEE. For the CDR3, the DNA is TGTGCCAGCAGCGTAGGTGGGAGATCCTATGGCTACACCTTC. It yields the protein CASSVGGRSYGYTF.

J is TRBJ2-7 and V is TRBV7-2, with D possibly TRBD2 on 6 matching bases. This CDR3 has 14 residues. Germline lookup yields CDR1 SGHTA and CDR2 FQGNSA. V shed 5 bases and J shed 3 bases, with 14 bases lying between them. CDR3 residues: CASSGRTGLYEQYF. The CDR3 nucleotides are TGTGCCAGCAGCGGAAGGACGGGACTCTACGAGCAGTACTTC.

J is TRBJ1-6 and V is TRBV5-5; 10 bases are shared with TRBD1. CDR1 and CDR2 (germline): SGHKS, YYEKEE (reference sequence). This CDR3 has 14 amino acids. V shed 5 bases and J 8 bases; nucleotides not matched to a gene: 4. The CDR3 region has the DNA TGTGCCAGCAGTACCGGACAGGGGGATTCACCCCTCCACTTT. Translating it yields CASSTGQGDSPLHF.

This chain's CDR3 is CASSQELDGRAGVNNEQFF. CDR3 bases: TGCGCCAGCAGCCAAGAACTGGACGGGAGGGCCGGAGTGAACAATGAGCAGTTCTTC. The rearrangement links TRBV4-1 to TRBJ2-1; 8 positions agree with TRBD2. Looked up from germline, CDR1 is MGHRA and CDR2 is YSYEKL. The CDR3 loop spans 19 amino acids. With V trimmed by 0 bases and J by 5 bases, 15 bases remained unmatched.

This clone was counted only a few times. This chain links TRBV6-1 with TRBJ2-7; 7 bases are a match to TRBD1. The J segment lost 2 bases and the V segment lost 9 bases, leaving 7 bases of the junction unmatched. CDR3 length: 13 amino acids. CDR1 and CDR2 from the germline V gene are MNHNS and SASEGT. The CDR3 protein is CARVRDSAYEQYF. The CDR3 nucleotides are TGTGCCAGGGTTCGGGACAGCGCCTACGAGCAGTACTTC.

The chain recombines TRBV9 with TRBJ2-5; 10 nucleotides line up with TRBD2. This CDR3 is 14 amino acids long. The germline CDR1 and CDR2 sequences are SGDLS and YYNGEE. After removal of 3 bases from V and 1 base from J, the junction contained 0 bases not matched to a gene. The CDR3 nucleotides are TGTGCCAGCAGCGGGACTAGCGGCCAAGAGACCCAGTACTTC. Protein product: CASSGTSGQETQYF. The full variable domain, its missing parts supplied by reference TRBV9 and TRBJ2-5, is DSGVTQTPKHLITATGQRVTLRCSPRSGDLSVYWYQQSLDQGLQFLIQYYNGEERAKGNILERFSAQQFPDLHSELNLSSLELGDSALYFCASSGTSGQETQYFGPGTRLLVL.

This chain uses TRBV18 with TRBJ2-1, with D perhaps matching TRBD1 (7 bases). Germline V CDR1 and CDR2: KGHSH, LQKENI. This CDR3 has 15 amino acids. Trimming removed 8 bases from V and 0 bases from J, with 14 bases in between. CDR3 in amino acids: CASAWGDSSYNEQFF. As DNA, the CDR3 is TGTGCCAGCGCCTGGGGGGACAGCTCCTACAATGAGCAGTTCTTC.

The gene calls are TRBV6-1 and TRBJ2-3; TRBD2 aligns across 9 bases. CDR3 length: 16 residues. The germline V gene encodes CDR1 MNHNS and CDR2 SASEGT. Germline trimming cut 6 bases from V and 2 bases from J; bases unmatched to any gene: 9. The CDR3 sequence is CASREMGLAPTDTQYF. The CDR3 bases are TGTGCCAGCAGAGAAATGGGACTAGCCCCCACAGATACGCAGTATTTT.

This sequence joins TRBV6-5 and TRBJ2-7; 9 bases map to TRBD1. Trimming removed 11 bases from V and 12 bases from J; junction bases left unmatched: 14. CDR1 is MNHEY, CDR2 SVGAGI, per germline. The CDR3 covers 12 residues. CDR3 loop: CADLTGGVFPYV. CDR3 nucleotides: TGTGCCGATCTGACAGGGGGAGTTTTTCCGTACGTC.

This clone appeared once. The chain carries TRBV7-2 and TRBJ1-1, with D possibly TRBD1 on 5 matching bases. The CDR3 has 16 amino acids. The germline V gene has CDR1 SGHTA and CDR2 FQGNSA. The germline V and J ends were trimmed by 1 base and 5 bases, with 17 bases remaining between them. The CDR3 DNA sequence: TGTGCCAGCAGCTTAGTAGGCGGGGGTACGAGGACTGAAGCTTTCTTT. Translated: CASSLVGGGTRTEAFF.

The chain uses TRBV10-1 and TRBJ2-5; TRBD2 might be the D (6 bases). The germline gives CDR1 WNHNN, CDR2 SYGVQD (reference sequence). The CDR3 covers 13 residues. V lost 3 bases to trimming and J lost 7 bases, with 12 bases between them. CDR3 sequence (DNA): TGCGCCAGCAGTGAATGGGGGGAAGGGACCCAGTACTTC. Protein: CASSEWGEGTQYF.

This clone was detected only a few times. V gene TRBV2 combines with J gene TRBJ2-7; TRBD2 might be the D (5 bases). Between the trimmed V and J ends, which lost 10 bases and 0 bases, there was a span of 13 bases. Germline V gives CDR1 SNHLY, CDR2 FYNNEI. The CDR3 has 13 residues. In DNA form, the CDR3 reads TGTGCCACCCAGTGGGAGAGCTCCTACGAGCAGTACTTC. Amino acid sequence: CATQWESSYEQYF. The complete variable domain, with remaining parts taken from reference TRBV2 and TRBJ2-7, reads EPEVTQTPSHQVTQMGQEVILRCVPISNHLYFYWYRQILGQKVEFLVSFYNNEISEKSEIFDDQFSVERPDGSNFTLKIRSTKLEDSAMYFCATQWESSYEQYFGPGTRLTVT.

The chain is built from TRBV6-1 and TRBJ2-7; 9 positions agree with TRBD1. CDR3 length: 15 amino acids. V lost 2 bases and J lost 2; bases outside the gene matches: 4. Per germline, CDR1 MNHNS and CDR2 SASEGT. In DNA form, the CDR3 reads TGTGCCAGCAGTGAAACGGGACAGGGCGCCTACGAGCAGTACGTC. This translates into CASSETGQGAYEQYV.

The chain recombines TRBV27 with TRBJ2-2; maybe TRBD2 (7 bases). The CDR3 is 15 residues long. Trimming left V 5 bases short and J 5 bases short, with 15 bases between. From germline, CDR1 is MNHEY and CDR2 SMNVEV (reference sequence). The CDR3 DNA sequence: TGTGCCAGCAGTAGAACAGGGAGGGGGACCGGGGAGCTGTTTTTT. This sequence encodes CASSRTGRGTGELFF.

A single count supports this clone. DNA for the CDR3: TGTGCCAGCAGCTTTGGACAGGGTATGAGCAATGAGCAGTTCTTC. Translating it yields CASSFGQGMSNEQFF. The rearrangement links TRBV7-7 to TRBJ2-1; TRBD1 matches at 8 bases. The CDR3 is made up of 15 amino acids. Germline V gives CDR1 SSHAT, CDR2 FNYEAQ (reference sequence). The V segment lost 3 bases and the J segment 6 bases; nucleotides outside the gene matches: 7.

This chain uses TRBV7-9 with TRBJ2-6; unclear D gene. CDR3 length: 14 residues. Germline V gene lookup returns CDR1 SEHNR and CDR2 FQNEAQ (reference sequence). V was pared by 3 bases and J by 0 bases, with 3 bases between. CDR3 in amino acids: CASSFNSGANVLTF. DNA for the CDR3: TGTGCCAGCAGCTTTAACTCTGGGGCCAACGTCCTGACTTTC.

V gene TRBV27 combines with J gene TRBJ1-2; D not certain. V lost 1 base and J 7 bases, leaving 16 bases between the germline ends. CDR1 MNHEY and CDR2 SMNVEV come from the germline V gene (reference sequence). The CDR3 runs 15 residues. CDR3 sequence: CASSLFSVPRSGYTF. CDR3 nucleotide sequence: TGTGCCAGCAGTTTATTTTCCGTCCCTCGGAGTGGCTACACCTTC.

This clone was seen a single time. The rearrangement links TRBV5-1 to TRBJ1-1; TRBD1 is a possible D gene (5 bases). V was shortened by 0 bases and J by 2 bases, with 11 bases between the two germline ends. This CDR3 is built from 15 residues. From germline, CDR1 is SGHRS and CDR2 YFSETQ. DNA for the CDR3: TGCGCCAGCAGCTTGGTCGCAGGGCGAAACACTGAAGCTTTCTTT. It translates to CASSLVAGRNTEAFF.